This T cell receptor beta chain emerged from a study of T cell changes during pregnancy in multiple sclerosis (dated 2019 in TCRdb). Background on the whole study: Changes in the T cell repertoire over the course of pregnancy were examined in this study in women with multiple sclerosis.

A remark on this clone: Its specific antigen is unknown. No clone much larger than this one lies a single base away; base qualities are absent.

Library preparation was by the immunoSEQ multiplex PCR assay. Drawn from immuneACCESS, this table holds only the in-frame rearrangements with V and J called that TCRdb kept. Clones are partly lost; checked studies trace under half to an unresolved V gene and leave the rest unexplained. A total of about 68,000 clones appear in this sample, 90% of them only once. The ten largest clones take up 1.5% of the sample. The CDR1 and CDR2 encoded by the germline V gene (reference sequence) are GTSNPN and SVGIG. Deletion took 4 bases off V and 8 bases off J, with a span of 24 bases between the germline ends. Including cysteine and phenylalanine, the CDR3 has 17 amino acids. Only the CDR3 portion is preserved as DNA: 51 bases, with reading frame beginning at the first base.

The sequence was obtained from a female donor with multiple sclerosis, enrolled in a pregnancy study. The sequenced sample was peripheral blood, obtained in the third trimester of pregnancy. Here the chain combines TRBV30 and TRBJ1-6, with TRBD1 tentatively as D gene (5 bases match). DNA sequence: TGTGCCTGGACCTCCGTTCGGAGGGGCCGAAGGGATTCACCCCTCCACTTT. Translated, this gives CAWTSVRRGRRDSPLHF.